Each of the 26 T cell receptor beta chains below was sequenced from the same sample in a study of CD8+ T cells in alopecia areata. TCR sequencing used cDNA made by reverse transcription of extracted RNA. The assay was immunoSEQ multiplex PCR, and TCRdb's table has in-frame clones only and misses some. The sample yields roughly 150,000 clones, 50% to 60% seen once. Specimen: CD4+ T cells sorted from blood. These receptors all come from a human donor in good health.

The CDR3 loop is CASNLLAGGSGANVLTF. As DNA, the CDR3 is TGTGCCAGTAACCTCCTGGCAGGGGGCTCTGGGGCCAACGTCCTGACTTTC. The rearrangement joins TRBV19 to TRBJ2-6, with 7 bases that match TRBD1. The CDR3 length is 17 residues. Trimming at V came to 7 bases and at J to 0 bases, leaving 9 bases not matched to a gene. The germline V gene encodes CDR1 LNHDA and CDR2 SQIVND (reference sequence).

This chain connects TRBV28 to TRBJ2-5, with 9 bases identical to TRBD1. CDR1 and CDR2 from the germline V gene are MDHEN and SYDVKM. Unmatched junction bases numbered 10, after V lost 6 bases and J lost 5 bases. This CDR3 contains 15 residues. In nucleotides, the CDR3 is TGTGCCAGCAGGGCCAGACAGGGGGGCTTGGAGACCCAGTACTTC. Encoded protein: CASRARQGGLETQYF.

CDR3 protein: CASSLGLAGESETQYF. The CDR3 DNA reads as TGTGCCAGCAGCCTGGGACTAGCGGGAGAAAGCGAGACCCAGTACTTC. The chain combines TRBV11-3 with TRBJ2-5; 14 bases fit TRBD2. This CDR3 is 16 amino acids long. V lost 5 bases and J lost 5; bases outside the gene matches: 7. Germline V gene lookup returns CDR1 SGHNT and CDR2 YENEEA.

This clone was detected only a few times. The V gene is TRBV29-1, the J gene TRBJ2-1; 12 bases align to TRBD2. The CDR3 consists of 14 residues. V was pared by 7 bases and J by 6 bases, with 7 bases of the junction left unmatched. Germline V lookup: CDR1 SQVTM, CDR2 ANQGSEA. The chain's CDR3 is CSAASGRVSNEQFF. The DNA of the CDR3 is TGCAGCGCCGCTAGCGGGAGGGTAAGCAATGAGCAGTTCTTC.

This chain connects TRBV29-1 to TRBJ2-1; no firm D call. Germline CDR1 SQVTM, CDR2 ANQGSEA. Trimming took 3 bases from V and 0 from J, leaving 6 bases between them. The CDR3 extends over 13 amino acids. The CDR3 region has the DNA TGCAGCGTTGACCCCAGCTCCTACAATGAGCAGTTCTTC. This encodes CSVDPSSYNEQFF.

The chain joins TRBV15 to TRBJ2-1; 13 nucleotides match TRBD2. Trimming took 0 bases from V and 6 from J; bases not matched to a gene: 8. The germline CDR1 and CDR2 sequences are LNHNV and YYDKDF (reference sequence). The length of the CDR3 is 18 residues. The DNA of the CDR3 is TGTGCCACCAGCAGAGAAATCGGACTAGCGGGAGCCGGCAATGAGCAGTTCTTC. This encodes CATSREIGLAGAGNEQFF.

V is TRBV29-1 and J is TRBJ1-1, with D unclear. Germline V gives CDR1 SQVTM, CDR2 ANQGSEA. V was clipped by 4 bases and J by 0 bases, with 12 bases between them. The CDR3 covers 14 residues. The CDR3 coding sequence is TGCAGCGTTGCGCGCCAAGAAATGAACACTGAAGCTTTCTTT. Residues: CSVARQEMNTEAFF. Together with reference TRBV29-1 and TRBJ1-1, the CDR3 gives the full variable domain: SAVISQKPSRDICQRGTSLTIQCQVDSQVTMMFWYRQQPGQSLTLIATANQGSEATYESGFVIDKFPISRPNLTFSTLTVSNMSPEDSSIYLCSVARQEMNTEAFFGQGTRLTVV.

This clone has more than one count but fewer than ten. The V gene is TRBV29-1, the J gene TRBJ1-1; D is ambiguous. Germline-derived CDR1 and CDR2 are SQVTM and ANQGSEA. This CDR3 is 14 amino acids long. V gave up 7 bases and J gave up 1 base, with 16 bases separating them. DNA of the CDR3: TGCAGCGCTGTACTGTTGACATGGAACACTGAAGCTTTCTTT. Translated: CSAVLLTWNTEAFF.

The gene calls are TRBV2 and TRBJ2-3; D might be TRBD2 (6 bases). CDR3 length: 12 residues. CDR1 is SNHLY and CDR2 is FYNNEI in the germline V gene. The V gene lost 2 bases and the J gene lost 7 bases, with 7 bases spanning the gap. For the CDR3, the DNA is TGTGCCAGCAGTGAACTAGCGCATACGCAGTATTTT. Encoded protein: CASSELAHTQYF.

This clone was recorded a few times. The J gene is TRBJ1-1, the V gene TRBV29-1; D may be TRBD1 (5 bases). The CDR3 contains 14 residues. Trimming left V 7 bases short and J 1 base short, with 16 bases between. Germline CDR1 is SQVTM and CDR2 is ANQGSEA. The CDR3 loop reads CSAEEGFGNTEAFF. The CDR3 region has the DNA TGCAGCGCCGAGGAGGGGTTTGGGAACACTGAAGCTTTCTTT.

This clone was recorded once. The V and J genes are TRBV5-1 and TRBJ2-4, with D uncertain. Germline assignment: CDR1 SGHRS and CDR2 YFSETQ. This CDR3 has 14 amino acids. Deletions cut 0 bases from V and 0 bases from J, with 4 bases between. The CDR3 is CASSLGLAKNIQYF. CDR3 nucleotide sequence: TGCGCCAGCAGCTTGGGACTAGCCAAAAACATTCAGTACTTC.

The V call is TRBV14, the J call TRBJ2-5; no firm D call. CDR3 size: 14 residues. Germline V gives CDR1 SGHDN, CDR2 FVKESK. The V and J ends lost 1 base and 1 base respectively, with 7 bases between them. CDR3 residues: CASSQVASQETQYF. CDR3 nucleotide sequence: TGTGCCAGCAGCCAAGTGGCCAGCCAAGAGACCCAGTACTTC. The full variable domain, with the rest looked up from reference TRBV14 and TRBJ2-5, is EAGVTQFPSHSVIEKGQTVTLRCDPISGHDNLYWYRRVMGKEIKFLLHFVKESKQDESGMPNNRFLAERTGGTYSTLKVQPAELEDSGVYFCASSQVASQETQYFGPGTRLLVL.

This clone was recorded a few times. CDR3 amino acids: CATRDGRNTEAFF. CDR3 coding DNA: TGTGCCACTCGGGACGGGAGGAACACTGAAGCTTTCTTT. The V and J genes are TRBV10-3 and TRBJ1-1; maybe TRBD1 (5 bases). V shed 10 bases and J shed 1 base, with 13 bases lying between them. Per the germline V gene, CDR1 is ENHRY and CDR2 is SYGVKD. The CDR3 consists of 13 residues.

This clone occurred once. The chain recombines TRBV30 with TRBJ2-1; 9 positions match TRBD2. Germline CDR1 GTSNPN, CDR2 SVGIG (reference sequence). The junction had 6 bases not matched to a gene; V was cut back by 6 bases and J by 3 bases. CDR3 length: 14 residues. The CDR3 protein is CACPGTSSYNEQFF. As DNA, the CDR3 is TGTGCCTGCCCCGGGACTAGCAGCTACAATGAGCAGTTCTTC.

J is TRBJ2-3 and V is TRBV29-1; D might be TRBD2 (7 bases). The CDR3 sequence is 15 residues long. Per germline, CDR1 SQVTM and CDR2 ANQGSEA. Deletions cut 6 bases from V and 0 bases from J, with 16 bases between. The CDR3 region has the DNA TGCAGCGTCAATGGGGGGGGCCGTAGCACAGATACGCAGTATTTT. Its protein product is CSVNGGGRSTDTQYF.

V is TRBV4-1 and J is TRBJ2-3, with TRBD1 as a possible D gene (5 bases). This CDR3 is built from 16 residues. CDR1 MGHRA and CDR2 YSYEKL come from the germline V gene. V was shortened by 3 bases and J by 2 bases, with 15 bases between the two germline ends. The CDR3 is CASSHSPGPPTDTQYF. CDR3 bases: TGCGCCAGCAGCCATTCCCCAGGGCCTCCCACAGATACGCAGTATTTT.

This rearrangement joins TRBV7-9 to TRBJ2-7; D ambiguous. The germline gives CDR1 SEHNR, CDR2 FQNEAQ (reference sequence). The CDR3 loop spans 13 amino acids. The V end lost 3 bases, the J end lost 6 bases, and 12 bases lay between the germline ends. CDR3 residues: CASSFSGPAEQYF. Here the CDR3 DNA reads TGTGCCAGCAGCTTTTCAGGTCCGGCCGAGCAGTACTTC.

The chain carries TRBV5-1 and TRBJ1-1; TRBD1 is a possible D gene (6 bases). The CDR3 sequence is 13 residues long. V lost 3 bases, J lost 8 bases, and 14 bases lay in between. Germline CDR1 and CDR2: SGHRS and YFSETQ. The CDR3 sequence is CASSSVGGREAFF. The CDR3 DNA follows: TGCGCCAGCAGCTCCGTGGGGGGCAGGGAAGCTTTCTTT.

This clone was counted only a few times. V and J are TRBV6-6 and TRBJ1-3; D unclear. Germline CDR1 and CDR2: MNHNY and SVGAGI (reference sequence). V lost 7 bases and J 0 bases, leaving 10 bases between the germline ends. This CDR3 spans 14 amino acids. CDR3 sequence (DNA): TGTGCCAGCATCGGAGGCAGCTCTGGAAACACCATATATTTT. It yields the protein CASIGGSSGNTIYF.

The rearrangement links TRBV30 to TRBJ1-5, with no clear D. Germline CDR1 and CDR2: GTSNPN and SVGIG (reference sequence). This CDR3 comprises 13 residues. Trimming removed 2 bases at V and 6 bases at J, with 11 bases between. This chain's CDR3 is CAWSSGFLQPQHF. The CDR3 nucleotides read TGTGCCTGGAGTTCGGGGTTTCTTCAGCCCCAGCATTTT.

In DNA, the CDR3 is TGCGCCAGCGGGGGACAGGGGGCCGGCTACAATGAGCAGTTCTTC. Translating gives CASGGQGAGYNEQFF. This rearrangement joins TRBV5-1 to TRBJ2-1; 12 nucleotides agree with TRBD1. V lost 7 bases, J lost 3 bases, and 5 bases stayed unmatched. The CDR3 runs 15 residues. Germline V gene lookup returns CDR1 SGHRS and CDR2 YFSETQ. The entire variable domain, with the rest obtained from reference TRBV5-1 and TRBJ2-1, is as follows: KAGVTQTPRYLIKTRGQQVTLSCSPISGHRSVSWYQQTPGQGLQFLFEYFSETQRNKGNFPGRFSGRQFSNSRSEMNVSTLELGDSALYLCASGGQGAGYNEQFFGPGTRLTVL.

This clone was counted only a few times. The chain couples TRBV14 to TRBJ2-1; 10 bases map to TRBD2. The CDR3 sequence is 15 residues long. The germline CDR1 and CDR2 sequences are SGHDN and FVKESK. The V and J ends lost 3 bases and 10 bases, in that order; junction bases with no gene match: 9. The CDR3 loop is CASSHKAGGPREQFF. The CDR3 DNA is TGTGCCAGCAGCCATAAAGCGGGAGGGCCTAGAGAGCAGTTCTTC.

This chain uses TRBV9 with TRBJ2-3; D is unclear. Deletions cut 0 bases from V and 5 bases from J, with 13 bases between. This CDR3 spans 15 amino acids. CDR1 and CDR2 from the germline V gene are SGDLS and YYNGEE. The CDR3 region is CASSVASQNGDTQYF. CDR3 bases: TGTGCCAGCAGCGTAGCTTCACAGAATGGAGATACGCAGTATTTT.

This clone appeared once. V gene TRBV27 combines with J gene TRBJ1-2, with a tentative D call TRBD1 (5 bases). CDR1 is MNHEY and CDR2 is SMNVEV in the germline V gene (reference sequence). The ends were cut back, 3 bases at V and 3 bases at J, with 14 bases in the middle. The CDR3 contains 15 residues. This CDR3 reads CASSFVARGDYGYTF. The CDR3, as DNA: TGTGCCAGCAGTTTTGTCGCACGGGGGGACTATGGCTACACCTTC.

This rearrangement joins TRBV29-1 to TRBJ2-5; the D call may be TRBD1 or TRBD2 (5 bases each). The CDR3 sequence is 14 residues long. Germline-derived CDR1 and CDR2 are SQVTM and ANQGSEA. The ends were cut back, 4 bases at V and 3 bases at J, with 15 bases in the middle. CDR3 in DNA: TGCAGCGTTGCGGGACCTTCTAATAAAGAGACCCAGTACTTC. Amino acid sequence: CSVAGPSNKETQYF.

The chain's CDR3 is CSAIPGLLYNEQFF. The CDR3 DNA reads TGCAGCGCGATACCGGGACTCCTCTACAATGAGCAGTTCTTC. The rearrangement links TRBV29-1 to TRBJ2-1, with TRBD2 as a possible D gene (6 bases). In germline, CDR1 is SQVTM, CDR2 ANQGSEA. V lost 7 bases, J lost 3 bases, and 16 bases lay in between. The CDR3 runs 14 residues.